This T cell receptor (beta chain) was sequenced for a study of T cells expressing NK-cell markers. The length of the CDR3 is 15 residues. TCRdb re-called the 5' RACE reads; every CDR3 protein appears as one record, without DNA. This sample contains fewer than 550,000 distinct CDR3 sequences. The material sequenced was blood T cells: a sorted CD56 or NKG2C T cell subset, CD4+ or CD8+ T cells, or bulk PBMC T cells (not recorded which). The receptor was derived from a woman between 45 and 65 years old in good health. V and J are TRBV12-3 or TRBV12-4 and TRBJ2-3; TCRdb's D call of TRBD1 is untestable without DNA. Here the CDR3 reads CASSLVRDRTDTQYF.